The next 17 T cell receptor gamma chains were all read from a single sample in a study of Vδ1+ human thymocytes. What these receptors recognize is not known. RNA was extracted from the cells and then reverse transcribed. CDR3 amplicons came from multiplex PCR with pooled V-gene forward and constant-region reverse primers. TCRdb called clones anew from the multiplex PCR reads with CATT. The data contain around 30,000 gamma-chain clones, around a fifth of them singletons. Regarding the study as a whole: Thymic TRG and TRD repertoires appeared highly polyclonal, with Gaussian CDR3 length distributions.

Source material: Vdelta1+ gamma-delta thymocytes from the thymus. Subset specified: FACS-sorted CD3+ TCRalphabeta- TCRVdelta1+ TCRVdelta2- thymocytes. The receptor source for this set is a boy younger than two who had congenital heart surgery.

This clone was seen more than once but under ten times. The gene calls are TRGV9 and TRGJP2. V was pared by 2 bases and J by 2 bases, with 5 bases of the junction left unmatched. The CDR3 runs 15 residues. Per the germline V gene, CDR1 is GITISATS and CDR2 is ISYDGTV (reference sequence). For the CDR3, the DNA is TGTGCCTTGTGGGAGGCCAAAAGTAGTGATTGGATCAAGACGTTT. Translation gives CALWEAKSSDWIKTF.

This clone was seen a handful of times. The V call is TRGV9, the J call TRGJ1 or TRGJ2. Unmatched junction bases numbered 6, after V lost 4 bases and J lost 3 bases. Germline V lookup: CDR1 GITISATS, CDR2 ISYDGTV (reference sequence). CDR3 length: 13 residues. The CDR3 protein is CALWEHVYYKKLF. The CDR3, as DNA: TGTGCCTTGTGGGAACACGTTTATTATAAGAAACTCTTT.

This clone was found a few times. The chain uses TRGV9 and TRGJP2. Germline assignment: CDR1 GITISATS and CDR2 ISYDGTV (reference sequence). Trimming cost V 3 bases and J 0 bases; bases outside gene matches: 4. CDR3 size: 15 residues. The CDR3 reads CALWETNSSDWIKTF. The CDR3 region has the DNA TGTGCCTTGTGGGAGACGAATAGTAGTGATTGGATCAAGACGTTT.

This clone rates as medium-sized. Distinct nucleotide sequences in the sample also encode this CDR3. This chain uses TRGV2 with TRGJ1 or TRGJ2. Germline V gene sequence: CDR1 EGSNGY, CDR2 YDSYNSKV. The trim removed 0 bases at V and 5 bases at J, leaving 1 base unmatched. CDR3 length: 12 residues. CDR3 bases: TGTGCCACCTGGGACGGGCATTATAAGAAACTCTTT. Protein product: CATWDGHYKKLF.

This clone was found a few times. The chain carries TRGV4 and TRGJ1 or TRGJ2. The CDR3 is made up of 12 amino acids. Germline V gene lookup returns CDR1 EGSTGY and CDR2 YDSYTSSV. Losses at the gene ends were 2 bases for V and 6 bases for J; bases not matched to a gene: 4. The CDR3 loop is CATWDEGYKKLF. The DNA of the CDR3 is TGTGCCACCTGGGATGAAGGTTATAAGAAACTCTTT.

The V call is TRGV2, the J call TRGJ1 or TRGJ2. The CDR3 totals 12 residues. The V gene's germline CDR1 is EGSNGY and CDR2 YDSYNSKV. V was pared by 1 base and J by 8 bases, with 5 bases of the junction left unmatched. Here the CDR3 DNA reads TGTGCCACCTGGGACGGTACACATAAGAAACTCTTT. Amino acid sequence: CATWDGTHKKLF.

The V and J genes are TRGV2 and TRGJ1 or TRGJ2. This CDR3 contains 12 residues. Per the germline V gene, CDR1 is EGSNGY and CDR2 is YDSYNSKV. V was pared by 3 bases and J by 5 bases, with 4 bases of the junction left unmatched. As DNA, the CDR3 is TGTGCCACCTGGGACATAAATTATAAGAAACTCTTT. Translation gives CATWDINYKKLF.

The chain is built from TRGV9 and TRGJ1 or TRGJ2. The CDR3 consists of 15 residues. The trim removed 0 bases at V and 3 bases at J, leaving 8 bases unmatched. CDR1 and CDR2 from the germline V gene are GITISATS and ISYDGTV (reference sequence). CDR3 in amino acids: CALWEVPNFYYKKLF. The CDR3 DNA sequence: TGTGCCTTGTGGGAGGTGCCGAATTTTTATTATAAGAAACTCTTT.

This clone has more than one count but fewer than ten. This sequence joins TRGV8 and TRGJ1 or TRGJ2. The junction had 3 bases not matched to a gene; V was cut back by 0 bases and J by 1 base. The CDR3 sequence is 14 residues long. Germline loops: CDR1 VENAVY, CDR2 YDSYNSRV. The CDR3 nucleotides read TGTGCCACCTGGGATAGGCCTAATTATTATAAGAAACTCTTT. This codes for CATWDRPNYYKKLF.

The rearrangement uses TRGV2 and TRGJP2. V shed 0 bases, J shed 2 bases, and the junction held 6 bases outside the gene matches. Germline CDR1 reads EGSNGY; CDR2 reads YDSYNSKV. The CDR3 extends over 16 amino acids. The CDR3 protein is CATWDGLGSSDWIKTF. In DNA form, the CDR3 reads TGTGCCACCTGGGACGGGCTCGGGAGTAGTGATTGGATCAAGACGTTT.

This rearrangement joins TRGV3 to TRGJ1 or TRGJ2. This CDR3 is 13 amino acids long. V was clipped by 6 bases and J by 0 bases; unmatched bases: 5. Germline V gene lookup returns CDR1 VTNTFY and CDR2 YDVSTARD (reference sequence). The CDR3 coding sequence is TGTGCCACCTGGCTTCCGAATTATTATAAGAAACTCTTT. The encoded protein is CATWLPNYYKKLF.

This chain connects TRGV9 to TRGJ1 or TRGJ2. Trimming removed 1 base from V and 10 bases from J; junction bases left unmatched: 10. CDR1 and CDR2 (germline): GITISATS, ISYDGTV (reference sequence). The CDR3 is 13 amino acids. The chain's CDR3 is CALWEVPHIKKLF. The CDR3 DNA follows: TGTGCCTTGTGGGAGGTCCCACATATCAAGAAACTCTTT.

This clone was observed a few times. Other DNA sequences in the sample encode the same CDR3. J is TRGJ1 or TRGJ2 and V is TRGV3. The CDR3 extends over 14 amino acids. J was trimmed by 3 bases and V by 0 bases; bases with no gene match: 5. Looked up from germline, CDR1 is VTNTFY and CDR2 is YDVSTARD (reference sequence). CDR3 in amino acids: CATWDRPLYYKKLF. The CDR3 DNA follows: TGTGCCACCTGGGACAGGCCACTTTATTATAAGAAACTCTTT.

The rearrangement joins TRGV4 to TRGJ1 or TRGJ2. V trimming: 11 bases; J trimming: 3 bases; junction bases outside the gene matches: 16. The CDR3 length is 14 residues. Per germline, CDR1 EGSTGY and CDR2 YDSYTSSV. Written as DNA, the CDR3 is TGTGCCATGGTCCTCGTATTATGTTATTATAAGAAACTCTTT. This encodes CAMVLVLCYYKKLF.

On this clone: One end of the junction is discordant with germline, which a read error may explain. The V gene is TRGV3, the J gene TRGJ1 or TRGJ2. The length of the CDR3 is 17 residues. Germline V lookup: CDR1 VTNTFY, CDR2 YDVSTARD (reference sequence). The CDR3 coding sequence is TGTGCCACCTGGGACAGGCCGGGGCCTATGAATTATTATAAGAATCTCTTT. It yields the protein CATWDRPGPMNYYKNLF.

V and J are TRGV3 and TRGJ1 or TRGJ2. CDR1 is VTNTFY and CDR2 is YDVSTARD in the germline V gene (reference sequence). This CDR3 is built from 12 residues. The V and J ends lost 3 bases and 7 bases, in that order; junction bases with no gene match: 6. The CDR3: CATWDSEYKKLF. The CDR3 DNA is TGTGCCACCTGGGACTCGGAGTATAAGAAACTCTTT.

The chain recombines TRGV9 with TRGJ1 or TRGJ2. Germline V gene sequence: CDR1 GITISATS, CDR2 ISYDGTV (reference sequence). The CDR3 totals 14 residues. Trimming removed 5 bases from V and 1 base from J; junction bases left unmatched: 8. The CDR3 region has the DNA TGTGCCTTGTGGGTAGAGGGCAATTATTATAAGAAACTCTTT. It encodes CALWVEGNYYKKLF.